One and the same sample provided the 13 T cell receptor beta chains below, sequenced in a study of shared clonotypes between healthy human individuals. This table comes from immunoSEQ multiplex PCR, and its TCRdb copy is limited to in-frame clones, with some not included. This table has about 1,800,000 clones, about 95% appearing once. Only CD45RO-negative cells positively selected for CCR7 counted as naive CD8 cells, so terminally differentiated effector memory CD45RA+ cells were excluded. Specimen: naive CD8+ T cells sorted from blood. The receptors shown here come from a man aged 18 to 35 in good health.

This rearrangement joins TRBV18 to TRBJ2-3; TRBD2 is a possible D gene (6 bases). The CDR3 sequence is 16 residues long. Trimming left V 2 bases short and J 0 bases short, with 12 bases between. Germline V CDR1 and CDR2: KGHSH, LQKENI. This CDR3 reads CASSPVLGGSTDTQYF. CDR3 DNA sequence: TGTGCCAGCTCACCAGTCCTGGGGGGTAGCACAGATACGCAGTATTTT.

This sequence joins TRBV27 and TRBJ1-5; no clear D gene. The CDR3 consists of 14 residues. CDR1 is MNHEY and CDR2 is SMNVEV in the germline V gene (reference sequence). V lost 3 bases to trimming and J lost 3 bases, with 9 bases between them. The CDR3 nucleotides read TGTGCCAGCAGTTTGTTCGGAAACAATCAGCCCCAGCATTTT. It specifies CASSLFGNNQPQHF.

The V and J genes are TRBV30 and TRBJ2-7, with D possibly being TRBD1 (6 bases). The germline V gene encodes CDR1 GTSNPN and CDR2 SVGIG (reference sequence). The V and J ends lost 0 bases and 2 bases respectively, with 11 bases between them. The CDR3 runs 14 residues. The chain's CDR3 is CAWSVGQPAYEQYF. In DNA, the CDR3 is TGTGCCTGGAGTGTTGGACAGCCAGCCTACGAGCAGTACTTC.

The chain has TRBV7-2 and TRBJ2-2; 8 positions agree with TRBD2. The CDR3 contains 16 residues. Germline V gene sequence: CDR1 SGHTA, CDR2 FQGNSA. The ends lost 3 bases at V and 3 bases at J; junction bases unmatched: 6. This CDR3 reads CASSFGLAVYTGELFF. The CDR3 DNA follows: TGTGCCAGCAGCTTCGGACTAGCAGTATACACCGGGGAGCTGTTTTTT.

The chain recombines TRBV28 with TRBJ1-4; TRBD1 agrees at 8 bases. Germline lookup yields CDR1 MDHEN and CDR2 SYDVKM. This CDR3 spans 17 amino acids. The junction had 8 bases not matched to a gene; V was cut back by 5 bases and J by 0 bases. This chain's CDR3 is CASSKSTGATTNEKLFF. In nucleotides, the CDR3 is TGTGCCAGCAGTAAATCGACAGGGGCTACAACTAATGAAAAACTGTTTTTT. Using reference TRBV28 and TRBJ1-4 for the parts outside the CDR3, the full variable domain is DVKVTQSSRYLVKRTGEKVFLECVQDMDHENMFWYRQDPGLGLRLIYFSYDVKMKEKGDIPEGYSVSREKKERFSLILESASTNQTSMYLCASSKSTGATTNEKLFFGSGTQLSVL.

The genes are TRBV27 and TRBJ1-1; the match to TRBD1 covers 9 bases. The CDR3 extends over 13 amino acids. The J segment lost 4 bases and the V segment lost 6 bases, leaving 3 bases of the junction unmatched. Germline CDR1 MNHEY, CDR2 SMNVEV (reference sequence). The CDR3 sequence is CASRWTGVTEAFF. As DNA, the CDR3 is TGTGCCAGCAGATGGACAGGGGTCACTGAAGCTTTCTTT.

The J gene is TRBJ2-5, the V gene TRBV5-6; TRBD1 aligns across 9 bases. Looked up from germline, CDR1 is SGHDT and CDR2 is YYEEEE. The CDR3 has 16 amino acids. V shed 1 base and J 5 bases; nucleotides not matched to a gene: 9. CDR3 sequence (DNA): TGTGCCAGCAGCTTGCGTCCGGACAGGGGATTGGAGACCCAGTACTTC. Amino acid sequence: CASSLRPDRGLETQYF.

The chain recombines TRBV6-1 with TRBJ2-1, with D tentatively TRBD2 (6 bases). This CDR3 is 12 amino acids long. Trimming removed 0 bases from V and 13 bases from J, with 10 bases in between. The germline CDR1 and CDR2 sequences are MNHNS and SASEGT. CDR3 in DNA: TGTGCCAGCAGTGAAGCGCCGGGGACTCAGTTCTTC. As protein: CASSEAPGTQFF.

V gene TRBV7-9 combines with J gene TRBJ1-6; D not certain. The CDR3 contains 15 residues. Germline CDR1 reads SEHNR; CDR2 reads FQNEAQ (reference sequence). Trimming left V 6 bases short and J 8 bases short, with 17 bases between. The CDR3 sequence is CASSYRSLRDSPLHF. The CDR3 DNA is TGTGCCAGCAGTTACCGATCGCTCCGGGATTCACCCCTCCACTTT.

The rearrangement links TRBV7-9 to TRBJ2-2, with 9 bases matching TRBD1. Germline loops: CDR1 SEHNR, CDR2 FQNEAQ (reference sequence). Unmatched junction bases numbered 10, after V lost 5 bases and J lost 6 bases. The CDR3 runs to 16 residues. This chain's CDR3 is CASSESGTGKAGELFF. CDR3 coding DNA: TGTGCCAGCAGCGAGTCCGGGACAGGGAAAGCCGGGGAGCTGTTTTTT.

With respect to this clone: The sample holds other DNA sequences that translate to the same CDR3. This chain joins TRBV9 and TRBJ1-1; no definite D call. Germline V lookup: CDR1 SGDLS, CDR2 YYNGEE. Trimming shortened V by 0 bases and J by 2 bases, and 2 bases separated the two germline ends. The CDR3 is 12 amino acids. CDR3 sequence: CASSVDNTEAFF. CDR3 DNA: TGTGCCAGCAGCGTAGACAACACTGAAGCTTTCTTT.

Notes on this clone: Other nucleotide sequences from this sample produce the same CDR3. Here the CDR3 DNA reads TGTGCCAGCAGTCTAGCGGGTTATGGCACAGATACGCAGTATTTT. It yields the protein CASSLAGYGTDTQYF. The chain uses TRBV6-5 and TRBJ2-3; 8 bases are shared with TRBD2. There are 15 residues in the CDR3. Germline CDR1 reads MNHEY; CDR2 reads SVGAGI. The junction had 5 bases not matched to a gene; V was cut back by 5 bases and J by 1 base.

J is TRBJ1-4 and V is TRBV5-1; D gene ambiguous. The CDR3 totals 16 residues. The germline V gene encodes CDR1 SGHRS and CDR2 YFSETQ. The germline V and J ends were trimmed by 2 bases and 4 bases, with 15 bases remaining between them. The CDR3 region has the DNA TGCGCCAGCAGCTTAGGGCAGGCGGCCGGTAATGAAAAACTGTTTTTT. Its translation is CASSLGQAAGNEKLFF.